A selection of T cell receptor beta chains follows, all from one sample in a study of brain metastases from non-small cell lung cancer. Data came from immunoSEQ multiplex PCR; TCRdb stores just in-frame clones and leaves some out. The data show about a thousand clones, under 85% seen once. Sequencing input: tissue from a brain metastasis. The receptors derive from a donor over 35 with non-small cell lung cancer. Both conserved end residues are part of each CDR3. A D gene is named only where the DNA matches it firmly. Size is omitted from some rows. Given values are once, few, many or a class for expanded clones.

>.|TRBD2|TRBJ2-1|TRBV4-1
TGCGCCAGCAGCCAAGATATCGGGCAGGGAGGGGCGAATGAGCAGTTCTTC
CASSQDIGQGGANEQFF
>.|TRBD2|TRBJ2-7|TRBV28
TGTGCCAGCAGTTTTCGCGGGAGGCCCCACGAGCAGTACTTC
CASSFRGRPHEQYF
>.|.|TRBJ2-1|TRBV2
TGTGCCAGCAGTTCTATGAGGAATGAGCAGTTCTTC
CASSSMRNEQFF
>once|.|TRBJ2-1|TRBV7-9
TGTGCCAGCAGCTCCGAACTTTCGGGACGATTTAACAATGAGCAGTTCTTC
CASSSELSGRFNNEQFF
>.|.|TRBJ2-7|TRBV7-8
TGTGCCAGCAGCTTAGGGTTCGCCGTCCTCTCCTACGAGCAGTACTTC
CASSLGFAVLSYEQYF
>once|TRBD1|TRBJ1-2|TRBV29-1
TGCAGCGTTGATGGGACAGATGGCTACACCTTC
CSVDGTDGYTF
>.|TRBD2|TRBJ2-1|TRBV7-6
TGTGCCAGCAGCTCACGAGAGCGGGGCAACAATGAGCAGTTCTTC
CASSSRERGNNEQFF
>.|.|TRBJ1-2|TRBV15
TGTGCCACCAGCAGAGATTGGACAGACTATGGCTACACCTTC
CATSRDWTDYGYTF
>once|TRBD1|TRBJ1-2|TRBV5-1
TGCGCCAGCAGCGCAGGGACAGGGCCTTATGGCTACACCTTC
CASSAGTGPYGYTF
>.|TRBD2|TRBJ2-3|TRBV30
TGTGCCTGGAGTGTACTGGGCGGGAGGGCTTCCACGCAGTATTTT
CAWSVLGGRASTQYF
>.|.|TRBJ2-1|TRBV7-2
TGTGCCAGCAGCGTCGAGCCACCTCGGGAGCAGTTCTTC
CASSVEPPREQFF
>.|TRBD1|TRBJ1-4|TRBV5-1
TGCGCCAGCACTATGCGGACAGGGGGTAATGAAAAACTGTTTTTT
CASTMRTGGNEKLFF
>.|TRBD1|TRBJ1-3|TRBV5-1
TGCGCCAGCAGCGAACAGGGGACCGTTTCTGGAAACACCATATATTTT
CASSEQGTVSGNTIYF
>.|TRBD2|TRBJ2-5|TRBV25-1
TGTGCCAGCAGTGAAATAGGACTAGCGGAAGAGACCCAGTACTTC
CASSEIGLAEETQYF
>.|.|TRBJ2-6|TRBV27
TGTGCCAGCAGTTTTAAGGCCTCAGGGGCCAACGTCCTGACTTTC
CASSFKASGANVLTF
>.|TRBD1|TRBJ2-3|TRBV29-1
TGCAGCGTTAGGACAGGGGGTGATATAGATACGCAGTATTTT
CSVRTGGDIDTQYF
>.|.|TRBJ2-2|TRBV3-1/TRBV3-2
TGTGCCAGCAAGGGGGGATGGAACACCGGGGAGCTGTTTTTT
CASKGGWNTGELFF
>.|TRBD2|TRBJ2-7|TRBV5-1
TGCGCCAGCGCCTGGGCTAGCGGGAGGGAGCAGTACTTC
CASAWASGREQYF
>.|.|TRBJ2-1|TRBV3-1/TRBV3-2
TGTGCCAGCAGCCAATATGAAAAGAATGAGCAGTTCTTC
CASSQYEKNEQFF
>.|.|TRBJ2-7|TRBV2
TGTGCCAGCAGGTGGGACAACTACGAGCAGTACTTC
CASRWDNYEQYF
>.|TRBD1|TRBJ2-7|TRBV6-1
TGTGCCAGCAGTGAATACCGGACAGGGAGCTCCTACGAGCAGTACTTC
CASSEYRTGSSYEQYF
>.|TRBD2|TRBJ2-3|TRBV27
TGTGCCAGCAGTTTTTACGGGAGGGCCGGCACAGATACGCAGTATTTT
CASSFYGRAGTDTQYF
>once|.|TRBJ2-3|TRBV5-8
TGTGCCAGCAGCTTGCGGGAGCCAGATACGCAGTATTTT
CASSLREPDTQYF
>.|TRBD1|TRBJ1-4|TRBV2
TGTGCCAGCAGTGGACAGGGCCTTAATGAAAAACTGTTTTTT
CASSGQGLNEKLFF